A selection of T cell receptor beta chains follows, all from one sample in a study of healthy donors' naive CD4 and CD8 T cells. Each CDR3 protein gets one entry after TCRdb re-called the reads with MiXCR. The repertoire holds some 190,000 distinct CDR3 sequences, with 65% to 75% as singletons. The sample taken for sequencing was naive CD4+ and CD8+ T cells sorted from blood, pooled from several donors. The receptor set was obtained from a pool of human donors in good health; the sample pools cells from several healthy donors. Each CDR3 is given with its conserved first and last residue. The order of the fields is D gene, J gene, clone size, V gene, CDR3 protein, CDR3 DNA. D genes are given only for firm matches. Expanded clones are given a class, and other clones once, few, many or no size at all.

D: -
J: TRBJ2-1
size: -
V: TRBV11-2
CDR3: CASSLDESNEQFF
DNA: TGTGCCAGCAGCTTAGATGAGAGCAATGAGCAGTTCTTC

D: -
J: TRBJ2-1
size: -
V: TRBV30
CDR3: CAWSGNGGPRNEQFF
DNA: TGTGCCTGGAGTGGGAACGGGGGGCCACGAAATGAGCAGTTCTTC

D: -
J: TRBJ1-1
size: few
V: TRBV19
CDR3: CASSRDTIKAFF
DNA: TGTGCCAGCAGCCGGGACACAATAAAAGCTTTCTTT

D: -
J: TRBJ1-1
size: -
V: TRBV5-6
CDR3: CASSLVTPNTEAFF
DNA: TGTGCCAGCAGCTTGGTGACACCAAACACTGAAGCTTTCTTT

D: -
J: TRBJ1-2
size: few
V: TRBV29-1
CDR3: CSVEGRGSGYTF
DNA: TGCAGCGTTGAAGGCAGGGGATCTGGCTACACCTTC

D: -
J: TRBJ2-1
size: -
V: TRBV29-1
CDR3: CSVEDRDQGGGERGEQFF
DNA: TGCAGCGTTGAAGATCGGGACCAGGGAGGCGGCGAAAGGGGTGAGCAGTTCTTC

D: -
J: TRBJ1-1
size: few
V: TRBV29-1
CDR3: CSVEDLSGTEAFF
DNA: TGCAGCGTTGAAGATCTCTCGGGCACTGAAGCTTTCTTT

D: TRBD1
J: TRBJ2-4
size: -
V: TRBV6-5
CDR3: CASSYSSRGRGRNIQYF
DNA: TGTGCCAGCAGTTACTCATCCAGGGGGCGAGGGCGAAACATTCAGTACTTC

D: -
J: TRBJ1-1
size: -
V: TRBV12-3/TRBV12-4
CDR3: CASSFTETFF
DNA: TGTGCCAGCAGTTTCACAGAAACTTTCTTT

D: TRBD2
J: TRBJ2-1
size: -
V: TRBV6-4
CDR3: CASSPLAGTYNEQFF
DNA: TGTGCCAGCAGTCCACTAGCGGGGACCTACAATGAGCAGTTCTTC

D: -
J: TRBJ2-5
size: -
V: TRBV15
CDR3: CATSSDYRDQETQYF
DNA: TGTGCCACCAGCAGTGATTACAGGGATCAAGAGACCCAGTACTTC

D: -
J: TRBJ2-5
size: -
V: TRBV15
CDR3: CATSNRDVETQYF
DNA: TGTGCCACCAGCAACCGGGACGTGGAGACCCAGTACTTC

D: TRBD2
J: TRBJ2-5
size: few
V: TRBV5-6
CDR3: CASSLSRALAGGKETQYF
DNA: TGTGCCAGCAGCTTGTCCCGCGCACTAGCGGGGGGAAAAGAGACCCAGTACTTC

D: -
J: TRBJ2-7
size: -
V: TRBV29-1
CDR3: CSARGPRGEQYF
DNA: TGCAGCGCCAGGGGCCCACGAGGCGAGCAGTACTTC

D: -
J: TRBJ1-5
size: -
V: TRBV12-3/TRBV12-4
CDR3: CASTPRPGWNQPQHF
DNA: TGTGCCAGCACCCCGCGACCAGGGTGGAATCAGCCCCAGCATTTT

D: TRBD1
J: TRBJ2-1
size: -
V: TRBV2
CDR3: CASRTGSNEQFF
DNA: TGTGCCAGCCGGACAGGGAGCAATGAGCAGTTCTTC

D: -
J: TRBJ1-2
size: few
V: TRBV19
CDR3: CASSISANYGYTF
DNA: TGTGCCAGTAGTATTTCGGCAAACTATGGCTACACCTTC

D: -
J: TRBJ2-1
size: -
V: TRBV12-5
CDR3: CASGLGSYNEQFF
DNA: TGTGCTAGTGGTTTAGGCTCCTACAATGAGCAGTTCTTC

D: TRBD1
J: TRBJ2-5
size: -
V: TRBV11-3
CDR3: CASRAGGGETQYF
DNA: TGTGCCAGCAGGGCAGGGGGCGGCGAGACCCAGTACTTC

D: -
J: TRBJ2-5
size: -
V: TRBV30
CDR3: CAWSVLAGETQYF
DNA: TGTGCCTGGAGTGTATTGGCGGGAGAGACCCAGTACTTC

D: TRBD2
J: TRBJ2-1
size: -
V: TRBV19
CDR3: CASSMTGLENNEQFF
DNA: TGTGCCAGTAGTATGACGGGACTAGAGAACAATGAGCAGTTCTTC

D: -
J: TRBJ2-1
size: once
V: TRBV29-1
CDR3: CSVEDRLYLSYNEQFF
DNA: TGCAGCGTTGAAGATCGGCTATACCTCTCCTACAATGAGCAGTTCTTC

D: -
J: TRBJ1-2
size: -
V: TRBV6-1
CDR3: CASTLTDNYGYTF
DNA: TGTGCCAGCACCCTGACAGATAACTATGGCTACACCTTC

D: TRBD1
J: TRBJ1-2
size: once
V: TRBV29-1
CDR3: CSVAGTELNYGYTF
DNA: TGCAGCGTTGCCGGGACAGAACTAAACTATGGCTACACCTTC

D: -
J: TRBJ2-1
size: -
V: TRBV5-1
CDR3: CASSLAQVSYNEQFF
DNA: TGCGCCAGCAGCTTGGCACAGGTCTCCTACAATGAGCAGTTCTTC

D: TRBD1
J: TRBJ1-2
size: -
V: TRBV15
CDR3: CATSSPTGGSNYGYTF
DNA: TGTGCCACCAGCAGCCCCACAGGGGGAAGTAACTATGGCTACACCTTC

D: -
J: TRBJ2-1
size: -
V: TRBV20-1
CDR3: CSASGGHYNEQFF
DNA: TGCAGTGCTAGCGGGGGCCACTACAATGAGCAGTTCTTC